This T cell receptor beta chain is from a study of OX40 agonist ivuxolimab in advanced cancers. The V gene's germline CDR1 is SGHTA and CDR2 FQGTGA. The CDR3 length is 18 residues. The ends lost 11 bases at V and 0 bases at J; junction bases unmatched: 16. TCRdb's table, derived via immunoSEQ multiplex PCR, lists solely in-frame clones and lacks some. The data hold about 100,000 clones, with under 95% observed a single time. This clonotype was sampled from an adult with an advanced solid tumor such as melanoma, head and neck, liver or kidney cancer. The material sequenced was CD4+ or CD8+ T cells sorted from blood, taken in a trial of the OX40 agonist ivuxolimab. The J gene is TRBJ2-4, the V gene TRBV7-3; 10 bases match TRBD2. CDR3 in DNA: TGTGCCGCTGAAGGGACTAGCGCTTACCTGGCAGCCAAAAACATTCAGTACTTC. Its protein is CAAEGTSAYLAAKNIQYF.